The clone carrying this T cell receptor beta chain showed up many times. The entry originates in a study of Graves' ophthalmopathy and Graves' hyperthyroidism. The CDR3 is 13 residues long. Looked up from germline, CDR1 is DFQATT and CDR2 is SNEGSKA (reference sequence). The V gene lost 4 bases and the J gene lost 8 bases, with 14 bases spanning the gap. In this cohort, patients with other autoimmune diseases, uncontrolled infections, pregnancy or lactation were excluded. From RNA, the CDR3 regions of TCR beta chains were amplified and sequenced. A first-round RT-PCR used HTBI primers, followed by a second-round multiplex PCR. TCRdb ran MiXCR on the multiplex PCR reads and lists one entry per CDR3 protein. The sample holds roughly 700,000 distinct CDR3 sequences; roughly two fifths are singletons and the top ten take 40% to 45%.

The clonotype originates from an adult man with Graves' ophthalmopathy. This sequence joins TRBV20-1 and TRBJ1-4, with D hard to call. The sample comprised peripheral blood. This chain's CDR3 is CSANPDAREKLFF. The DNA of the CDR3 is TGCAGTGCTAACCCGGACGCGAGAGAAAAACTGTTTTTT.